This TCR beta chain derives from a study of response to subunit inactivated influenza vaccine. This clonotype was seen repeatedly, ten times or more. Its antigen is undetermined. TCRdb fed the RT-PCR reads into MiXCR, producing one record per CDR3 protein. The sample yields about half a million distinct CDR3 sequences, approximately 11% seen once. This CDR3 comprises 15 residues. V lost 4 bases and J lost 3, with 15 bases in between. Germline loops: CDR1 KGHDR, CDR2 SFDVKD. The study's findings and limits: A suggestion made by the authors is that each seasonal influenza vaccination recruits few new T cells.

The sequence was obtained from a man aged 50-59 years who received an inactivated influenza vaccine. The rearrangement links TRBV24-1 to TRBJ2-7; possibly TRBD1 for D (6 bases). The sequenced sample was PBMCs from blood, obtained roughly 6 weeks after vaccination. The CDR3 DNA is TGTGCCACCAGTGAGGCAACAGGGTCCGGCTACGAGCAGTACTTC. Residues: CATSEATGSGYEQYF.